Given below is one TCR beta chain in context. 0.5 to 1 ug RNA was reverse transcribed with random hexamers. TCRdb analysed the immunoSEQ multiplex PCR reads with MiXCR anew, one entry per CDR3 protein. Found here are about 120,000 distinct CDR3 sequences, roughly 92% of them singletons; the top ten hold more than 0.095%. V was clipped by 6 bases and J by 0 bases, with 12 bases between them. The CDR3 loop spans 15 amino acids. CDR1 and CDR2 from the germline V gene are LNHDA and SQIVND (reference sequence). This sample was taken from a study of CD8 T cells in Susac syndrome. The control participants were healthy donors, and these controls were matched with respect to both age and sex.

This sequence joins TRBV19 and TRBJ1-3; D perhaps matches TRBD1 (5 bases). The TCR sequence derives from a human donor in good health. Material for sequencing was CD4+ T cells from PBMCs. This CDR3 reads CASSRQTYSGNTIYF. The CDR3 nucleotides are TGTGCCAGTAGCCGACAGACCTACTCTGGAAACACCATATATTTT.